These 30 T cell receptor beta chains share one sample of origin, sequenced in a study of monozygotic twins with cystic fibrosis. Clones were read by immunoSEQ multiplex PCR, and TCRdb kept only the in-frame ones, dropping some. The table has under 25,000 clones, around 97% seen once; the top ten hold about 2%. Sequencing input: blood. Receptors originate from a woman in her thirties with cystic fibrosis.

The chain carries TRBV18 and TRBJ1-6, with 7 bases aligning to TRBD1. This CDR3 region has 17 residues. The germline V gene has CDR1 KGHSH and CDR2 LQKENI. V was clipped by 1 base and J by 6 bases; unmatched bases: 9. The CDR3 DNA reads as TGTGCCAGCTCACCACGTGCCCCGACAGGGACTAATTCACCCCTCCACTTT. Protein: CASSPRAPTGTNSPLHF.

By frequency in the sample, this clone is medium-sized (0.01 to 0.1%). The chain's CDR3 is CASSTREYSYTF. The CDR3 DNA is TGTGCCAGCAGCACCAGGGAGTACAGCTACACCTTC. J is TRBJ1-2 and V is TRBV5-6; tentative D call: TRBD1 (5 bases). Between the trimmed V and J ends, which lost 4 bases and 9 bases, there was a span of 13 bases. The CDR3 covers 12 residues. Germline V gene lookup returns CDR1 SGHDT and CDR2 YYEEEE.

The CDR3 bases are TGTGCCAGCAGCTTAGGCCTGAGCGAGCAGTACTTC. It specifies CASSLGLSEQYF. The chain links TRBV13 to TRBJ2-7; no clear D gene. The CDR3 covers 12 residues. The V gene's germline CDR1 is PRHDT and CDR2 FYEKMQ (reference sequence). Trimming removed 0 bases from V and 6 bases from J, with 6 bases in between.

In its sample, this clone was seen once. The chain combines TRBV28 with TRBJ1-4; D is unresolved. This CDR3 region has 14 residues. Looked up from germline, CDR1 is MDHEN and CDR2 is SYDVKM. V was clipped by 5 bases and J by 7 bases, with 14 bases between them. The CDR3 spells CASSLRPYLEKLFF. For the CDR3, the DNA is TGTGCCAGCAGTCTCCGTCCGTACCTTGAAAAACTGTTTTTT.

The chain recombines TRBV7-9 with TRBJ1-1; 7 bases are a match to TRBD1. Per germline, CDR1 SEHNR and CDR2 FQNEAQ (reference sequence). The CDR3 is 14 amino acids. The junction had 14 bases not matched to a gene; V was cut back by 5 bases and J by 11 bases. The DNA of the CDR3 is TGTGCCAGCAGCCCTAACCGACAGGGTGAGTCTGCTTTCTTT. Encoded protein: CASSPNRQGESAFF.

This clone has just one count. The chain couples TRBV7-9 to TRBJ2-7; D unclear. The V and J ends lost 1 base and 2 bases respectively, with 9 bases between them. CDR3 size: 14 residues. Germline V gives CDR1 SEHNR, CDR2 FQNEAQ (reference sequence). Written as DNA, the CDR3 is TGTGCCAGCAGCTTAGGGCCGGGTGCCTACGAGCAGTACTTC. Translated: CASSLGPGAYEQYF.

This chain links TRBV5-1 with TRBJ1-6; TRBD1 matches at 8 bases. Germline V lookup: CDR1 SGHRS, CDR2 YFSETQ. There are 15 residues in the CDR3. V shed 4 bases and J 4 bases; nucleotides not matched to a gene: 4. CDR3 in amino acids: CASSAGQGYNSPLHF. Here the CDR3 DNA reads TGCGCCAGCAGCGCCGGACAGGGTTATAATTCACCCCTCCACTTT.

J is TRBJ1-5 and V is TRBV6-4, with D unclear. Germline CDR1 reads MRHNA; CDR2 reads SNTAGT. Trimming shortened V by 7 bases and J by 10 bases, and 20 bases separated the two germline ends. The CDR3 spans 14 residues. CDR3 sequence (DNA): TGTGCCAGCACGCAAGGCGGCCCGGAACGTCCCCAGCATTTT. It yields the protein CASTQGGPERPQHF.

The chain links TRBV20-1 to TRBJ1-2; D not resolved. This CDR3 is 9 amino acids long. V shed 3 bases and J shed 11 bases, with 7 bases lying between them. Germline values: CDR1 DFQATT, CDR2 SNEGSKA (reference sequence). This chain's CDR3 is CSASPEYTF. The CDR3 DNA is TGCAGTGCTAGTCCAGAATACACCTTC.

The V and J genes are TRBV25-1 and TRBJ2-5; tentatively, D is TRBD1 (6 bases). The CDR3 is 14 amino acids. The ends were cut back, 2 bases at V and 5 bases at J, with 12 bases in the middle. CDR1 and CDR2 (germline): MGHDK, SYGVNS. The CDR3 nucleotides are TGTGCCAGCAGTGAAACCCCCAGGGGCGAGACCCAGTACTTC. Residues: CASSETPRGETQYF.

CDR3 loop: CASSLGARINEKLFF. The CDR3 DNA sequence: TGTGCCAGCAGCTTAGGTGCCAGAATTAATGAAAAACTGTTTTTT. The V call is TRBV7-8, the J call TRBJ1-4; no definite D call. In germline, CDR1 is SGHVS, CDR2 FQNEAQ. The CDR3 is 15 amino acids. The V end lost 1 base, the J end lost 4 bases, and 10 bases lay between the germline ends.

For the CDR3, the DNA is TGTGCCAGCAGCCCCCGCTCCCTGGGGGGTGAGCAGTTCTTC. Translation gives CASSPRSLGGEQFF. The chain uses TRBV7-9 and TRBJ2-1, with D perhaps matching TRBD2 (6 bases). Deletions cut 5 bases from V and 9 bases from J, with 17 bases between. The germline gives CDR1 SEHNR, CDR2 FQNEAQ (reference sequence). The CDR3 runs to 14 residues.

The chain recombines TRBV9 with TRBJ2-7; a weak D match, TRBD2 (7 bases). The germline V gene has CDR1 SGDLS and CDR2 YYNGEE. This CDR3 has 14 residues. The ends were cut back, 0 bases at V and 3 bases at J, with 10 bases in the middle. In DNA form, the CDR3 reads TGTGCCAGCAGCGTAGGAGGGGGGGTCTACGAGCAGTACTTC. Translating gives CASSVGGGVYEQYF.

This sequence joins TRBV21-1 and TRBJ2-1. TRBV21-1 is listed as a pseudogene. The CDR3 consists of 14 residues. CDR3: CASTGLRSNNEQFF. CDR3 bases: TGTGCCAGCACGGGGCTCCGGTCGAACAATGAGCAGTTCTTC.

The V call is TRBV5-5, the J call TRBJ2-3, with TRBD2 as a possible D gene (5 bases). Trimming stripped 4 bases from V and 5 bases from J, with 20 bases between. This CDR3 is 16 amino acids long. Per the germline V gene, CDR1 is SGHKS and CDR2 is YYEKEE (reference sequence). The CDR3 loop is CASSRSGPLRGDTQYF. CDR3 DNA: TGTGCCAGCAGCAGATCCGGGCCCTTACGGGGAGATACGCAGTATTTT.

J is TRBJ2-7 and V is TRBV4-2; TRBD2 matches 7 bases. The V and J ends lost 11 bases and 5 bases, in that order; junction bases with no gene match: 9. This CDR3 has 12 residues. Germline V gene data show CDR1 as LGHNA and CDR2 as YNFKEQ. Written as DNA, the CDR3 is TGTGCCGTCGGAACTAGCGTCAACGAGCAGTACTTC. Its translation: CAVGTSVNEQYF.

The rearrangement uses TRBV6-7 and TRBJ1-5; D unclear. TRBV6-7 is marked as an open reading frame, function uncertain. V was shortened by 5 bases and J by 5 bases, with 19 bases between the two germline ends. The CDR3 extends over 16 amino acids. CDR3 sequence reads: CASSPAWYPPYQPQHF. In DNA form, the CDR3 reads TGTGCCAGCAGTCCAGCCTGGTACCCCCCATATCAGCCCCAGCATTTT.

The chain carries TRBV19 and TRBJ2-4; 8 bases are shared with TRBD1. The CDR3 consists of 14 residues. The germline V gene encodes CDR1 LNHDA and CDR2 SQIVND (reference sequence). J gave up 8 bases and V 3 bases, and 6 bases lay outside the gene matches. The CDR3 loop reads CASSIGTGGDIQYF. The CDR3 nucleotides read TGTGCCAGTAGTATCGGAACAGGGGGAGACATTCAGTACTTC.

This chain joins TRBV18 and TRBJ1-3; D call uncertain. CDR3 length equals 16 residues. Germline CDR1 reads KGHSH; CDR2 reads LQKENI. The V end lost 0 bases, the J end lost 3 bases, and 12 bases lay between the germline ends. This chain's CDR3 is CASSPPRPGIGNTIYF. The CDR3, as DNA: TGTGCCAGCTCACCACCGAGGCCAGGCATTGGAAACACCATATATTTT. Based on the CDR3 plus reference TRBV18 and TRBJ1-3, the full variable domain is NAGVMQNPRHLVRRRGQEARLRCSPMKGHSHVYWYRQLPEEGLKFMVYLQKENIIDESGMPKERFSAEFPKEGPSILRIQQVVRGDSAAYFCASSPPRPGIGNTIYFGEGSWLTVV.

This clone was picked up one time. The J gene is TRBJ1-1, the V gene TRBV5-4; D ambiguous. Germline V gene lookup returns CDR1 SGHNT and CDR2 YYREEE (reference sequence). This CDR3 has 16 amino acids. V was pared by 4 bases and J by 3 bases, with 19 bases between. CDR3 nucleotide sequence: TGTGCCAGCAGCCCTGGGCCTATATTGAGGGACACTGAAGCTTTCTTT. Translating it yields CASSPGPILRDTEAFF.

The chain carries TRBV5-6 and TRBJ1-5, with D possibly TRBD1 on 5 matching bases. The V and J ends lost 5 bases and 6 bases respectively, with 12 bases between them. Per germline, CDR1 SGHDT and CDR2 YYEEEE. The CDR3 covers 13 residues. The CDR3: CASSEGSAQPQHF. CDR3 in DNA: TGTGCCAGCAGTGAGGGGTCGGCTCAGCCCCAGCATTTT.

The chain has TRBV13 and TRBJ1-1, with TRBD1 matching 7 bases. Germline loops: CDR1 PRHDT, CDR2 FYEKMQ (reference sequence). The V segment lost 3 bases and the J segment 4 bases; nucleotides outside the gene matches: 2. This CDR3 contains 13 residues. The CDR3 loop reads CASSFDRATEAFF. The CDR3 DNA reads TGTGCCAGCAGCTTCGACAGGGCCACTGAAGCTTTCTTT. Combining the CDR3 with reference TRBV13 and TRBJ1-1 gives the whole variable domain AAGVIQSPRHLIKEKRETATLKCYPIPRHDTVYWYQQGPGQDPQFLISFYEKMQSDKGSIPDRFSAQQFSDYHSELNMSSLELGDSALYFCASSFDRATEAFFGQGTRLTVV.

The CDR3, as DNA: TGTGCCAGCAGCCAAGGGATTCCCGCCGACGCGATGAACACTGAAGCTTTCTTT. The encoded protein is CASSQGIPADAMNTEAFF. The V gene is TRBV14, the J gene TRBJ1-1; D is undetermined. The ends were cut back, 1 base at V and 0 bases at J, with 18 bases in the middle. The CDR3 loop spans 18 amino acids. The germline V gene encodes CDR1 SGHDN and CDR2 FVKESK.

The chain is built from TRBV19 and TRBJ1-2, with D possibly TRBD1 on 5 matching bases. V was clipped by 7 bases and J by 5 bases, with 11 bases between them. CDR3 length equals 12 residues. Germline lookup yields CDR1 LNHDA and CDR2 SQIVND (reference sequence). The CDR3: CASKAGSYGYTF. CDR3 coding DNA: TGTGCCAGTAAGGCAGGGTCGTATGGCTACACCTTC.

The chain carries TRBV5-1 and TRBJ1-6; D is unresolved. CDR1 is SGHRS and CDR2 is YFSETQ in the germline V gene. The CDR3 spans 17 residues. Trimming left V 4 bases short and J 4 bases short, with 18 bases between. The CDR3, as DNA: TGCGCCAGCAGCCCTACGATTAGCGGACCTTATAATTCACCCCTCCACTTT. This translates into CASSPTISGPYNSPLHF.

V and J are TRBV7-9 and TRBJ1-2; TRBD1 agrees at 7 bases. Trimming cost V 1 base and J 7 bases; bases outside gene matches: 3. Germline V CDR1 and CDR2: SEHNR, FQNEAQ (reference sequence). The CDR3 sequence is 13 residues long. The CDR3 DNA is TGTGCCAGCAGCTTAGTAGGGGACAGTGGCTACACCTTC. Its protein product is CASSLVGDSGYTF.

This clone was seen only once. The chain joins TRBV10-2 to TRBJ1-1; no firm D call. CDR1 and CDR2 (germline): WSHSY, SAAADI. This CDR3 region has 13 residues. Trimming cost V 5 bases and J 2 bases, with 9 bases left between them. The CDR3 DNA follows: TGCGCCAGCAGTAAAACCGAAAACACTGAAGCTTTCTTT. It codes for CASSKTENTEAFF.

The CDR3 DNA sequence: TGTGCCACCAGCAGAGTCCTTCTAGTCGCAGTGGAGACCCAGTACTTC. Its translation is CATSRVLLVAVETQYF. V is TRBV15 and J is TRBJ2-5; D is ambiguous. The germline gives CDR1 LNHNV, CDR2 YYDKDF (reference sequence). Trimming took off 1 base at V and 5 bases at J, with 17 bases between the two ends. This CDR3 is built from 16 residues.

In DNA form, the CDR3 reads TGTGCCAGCAGCTTAGAGAGTGATCAGCCCCAGCATTTT. Encoded protein: CASSLESDQPQHF. The chain joins TRBV7-2 to TRBJ1-5; no clear D gene. V gave up 1 base and J gave up 5 bases, with 6 bases separating them. Per the germline V gene, CDR1 is SGHTA and CDR2 is FQGNSA. The CDR3 runs 13 residues.

V usage is TRBV28 and J usage is TRBJ2-5, with TRBD1 identical over 8 bases. Looked up from germline, CDR1 is MDHEN and CDR2 is SYDVKM. The CDR3 consists of 14 residues. The V gene end was trimmed by 7 bases and the J gene end by 4 bases; junction bases not matched to a gene: 8. CDR3 amino acids: CASMFRGRVETQYF. The DNA for the CDR3 is TGTGCCAGCATGTTCAGGGGGCGTGTAGAGACCCAGTACTTC. The entire variable domain, with the rest obtained from reference TRBV28 and TRBJ2-5, is as follows: DVKVTQSSRYLVKRTGEKVFLECVQDMDHENMFWYRQDPGLGLRLIYFSYDVKMKEKGDIPEGYSVSREKKERFSLILESASTNQTSMYLCASMFRGRVETQYFGPGTRLLVL.